This TCR beta chain was profiled in a study of cytomegalovirus exposure and HLA in healthy donors. Unmatched junction bases numbered 0, after V lost 4 bases and J lost 1 base. The CDR3 sequence is 14 residues long. Germline V gene data show CDR1 as LNHDA and CDR2 as SQIVND (reference sequence). The study ran its PCR with 60 Vbeta and 13 Jbeta primers. This table comes from immunoSEQ multiplex PCR, and its TCRdb copy is limited to in-frame clones, with some not included. Here the sample spans 150,000 to 200,000 clones, 81% being singletons. The source of this sequence is a man younger than 30 in good health and CMV-seronegative. The sample taken for sequencing was PBMCs. The rearrangement joins TRBV19 to TRBJ2-2; 7 bases match TRBD2. The CDR3 reads CASSRGGNTGELFF. The CDR3 DNA is TGTGCCAGTAGTAGGGGGGGGAACACCGGGGAGCTGTTTTTT.